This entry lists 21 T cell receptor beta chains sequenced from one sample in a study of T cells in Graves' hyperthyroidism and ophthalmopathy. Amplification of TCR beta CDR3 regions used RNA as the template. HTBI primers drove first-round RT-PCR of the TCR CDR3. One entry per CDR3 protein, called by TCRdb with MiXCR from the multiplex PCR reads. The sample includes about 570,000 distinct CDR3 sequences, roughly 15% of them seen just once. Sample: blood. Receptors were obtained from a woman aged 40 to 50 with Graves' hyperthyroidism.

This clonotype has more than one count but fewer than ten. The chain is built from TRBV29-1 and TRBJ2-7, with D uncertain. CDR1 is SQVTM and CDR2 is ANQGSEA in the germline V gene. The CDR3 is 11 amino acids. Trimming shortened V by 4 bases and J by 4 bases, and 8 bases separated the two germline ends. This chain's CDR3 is CSVGSDYEQYF. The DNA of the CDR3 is TGCAGCGTTGGCTCGGATTACGAGCAGTACTTC.

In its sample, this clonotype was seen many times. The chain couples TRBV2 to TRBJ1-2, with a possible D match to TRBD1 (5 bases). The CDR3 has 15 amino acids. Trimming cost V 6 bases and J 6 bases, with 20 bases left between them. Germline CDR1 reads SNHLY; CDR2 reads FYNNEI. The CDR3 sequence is CASRRDRGVPDGYTF. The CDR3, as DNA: TGTGCCAGCAGACGAGATAGAGGGGTACCGGATGGCTACACCTTC. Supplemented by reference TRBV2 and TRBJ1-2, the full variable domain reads EPEVTQTPSHQVTQMGQEVILRCVPISNHLYFYWYRQILGQKVEFLVSFYNNEISEKSEIFDDQFSVERPDGSNFTLKIRSTKLEDSAMYFCASRRDRGVPDGYTFGSGTRLTVV.

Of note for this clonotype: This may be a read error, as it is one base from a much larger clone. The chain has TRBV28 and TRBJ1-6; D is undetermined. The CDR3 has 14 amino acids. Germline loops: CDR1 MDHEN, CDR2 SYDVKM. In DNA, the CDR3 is TGTGCCAGCAGTTGGGTGTCGTTTCAGTCACCCCTCCGCTTT. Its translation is CASSWVSFQSPLRF.

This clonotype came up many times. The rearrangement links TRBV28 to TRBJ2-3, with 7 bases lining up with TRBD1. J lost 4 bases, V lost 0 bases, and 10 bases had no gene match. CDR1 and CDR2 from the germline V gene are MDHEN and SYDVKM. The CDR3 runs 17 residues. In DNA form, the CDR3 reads TGTGCCAGCAGTTTATGGGACAGGATCACCTTGGCAGATACGCAGTATTTT. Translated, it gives CASSLWDRITLADTQYF.

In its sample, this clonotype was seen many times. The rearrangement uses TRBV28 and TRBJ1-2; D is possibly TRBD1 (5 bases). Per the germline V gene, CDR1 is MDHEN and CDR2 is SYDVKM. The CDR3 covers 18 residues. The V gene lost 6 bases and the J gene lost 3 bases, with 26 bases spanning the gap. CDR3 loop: CASSPLRVAGPWDYGYTF. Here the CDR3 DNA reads TGTGCCAGCAGCCCTCTACGTGTGGCAGGGCCATGGGACTATGGCTACACCTTC.

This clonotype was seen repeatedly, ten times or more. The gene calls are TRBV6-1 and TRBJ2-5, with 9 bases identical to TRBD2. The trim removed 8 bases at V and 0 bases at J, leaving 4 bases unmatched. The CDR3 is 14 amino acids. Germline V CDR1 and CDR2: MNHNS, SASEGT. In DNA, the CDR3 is TGTGCCAGCGGGGCTAGCGGGAACCAAGAGACCCAGTACTTC. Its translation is CASGASGNQETQYF.

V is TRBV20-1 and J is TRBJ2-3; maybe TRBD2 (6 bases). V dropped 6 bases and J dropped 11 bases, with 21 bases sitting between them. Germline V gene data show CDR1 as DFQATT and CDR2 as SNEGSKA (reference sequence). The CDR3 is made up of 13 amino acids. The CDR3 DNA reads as TGCAGTGCCAGACCCGGGAGTCTTTTTGAGCAGTATTTT. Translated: CSARPGSLFEQYF.

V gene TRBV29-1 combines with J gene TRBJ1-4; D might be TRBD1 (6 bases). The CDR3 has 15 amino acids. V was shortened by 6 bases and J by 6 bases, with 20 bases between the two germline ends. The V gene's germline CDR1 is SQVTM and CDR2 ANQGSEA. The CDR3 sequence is CSVSSSGGGDEKLFF. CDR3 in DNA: TGCAGCGTCTCCAGTAGTGGGGGCGGGGATGAAAAACTGTTTTTT.

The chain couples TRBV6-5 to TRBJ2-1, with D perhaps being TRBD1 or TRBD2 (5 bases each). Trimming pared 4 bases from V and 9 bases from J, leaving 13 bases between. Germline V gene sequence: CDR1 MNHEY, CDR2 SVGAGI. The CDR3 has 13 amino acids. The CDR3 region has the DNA TGTGCCAGCAGTTTAAGTCTCGGGGCTGAGCAGTTCTTC. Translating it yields CASSLSLGAEQFF.

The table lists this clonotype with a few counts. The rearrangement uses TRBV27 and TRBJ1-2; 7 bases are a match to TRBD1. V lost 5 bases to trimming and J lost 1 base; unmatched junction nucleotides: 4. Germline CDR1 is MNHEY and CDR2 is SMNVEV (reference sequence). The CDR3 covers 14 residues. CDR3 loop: CASSTGDRNYGYTF. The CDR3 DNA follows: TGTGCCAGCAGTACAGGGGATCGTAACTATGGCTACACCTTC.

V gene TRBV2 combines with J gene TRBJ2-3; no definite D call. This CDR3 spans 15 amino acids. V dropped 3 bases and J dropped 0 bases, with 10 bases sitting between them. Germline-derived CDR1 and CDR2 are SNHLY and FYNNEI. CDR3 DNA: TGTGCCAGCAGTGAGCGAATAACCAGCACAGATACGCAGTATTTT. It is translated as CASSERITSTDTQYF. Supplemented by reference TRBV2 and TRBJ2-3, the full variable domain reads EPEVTQTPSHQVTQMGQEVILRCVPISNHLYFYWYRQILGQKVEFLVSFYNNEISEKSEIFDDQFSVERPDGSNFTLKIRSTKLEDSAMYFCASSERITSTDTQYFGPGTRLTVL.

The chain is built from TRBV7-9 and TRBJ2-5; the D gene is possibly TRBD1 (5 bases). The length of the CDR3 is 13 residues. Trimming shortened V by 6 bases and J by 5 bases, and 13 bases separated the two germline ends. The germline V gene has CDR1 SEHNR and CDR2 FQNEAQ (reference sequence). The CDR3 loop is CASRDSIEETQYF. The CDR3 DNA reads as TGTGCCAGCAGAGACAGTATCGAGGAGACCCAGTACTTC.

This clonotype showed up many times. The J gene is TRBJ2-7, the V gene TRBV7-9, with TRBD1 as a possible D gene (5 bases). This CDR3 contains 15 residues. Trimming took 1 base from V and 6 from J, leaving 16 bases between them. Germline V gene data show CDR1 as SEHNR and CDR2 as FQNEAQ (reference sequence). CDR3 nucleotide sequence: TGTGCCAGCAGCTTAGTAGGCATAGGGGCGGCCGAGCAGTACTTC. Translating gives CASSLVGIGAAEQYF.

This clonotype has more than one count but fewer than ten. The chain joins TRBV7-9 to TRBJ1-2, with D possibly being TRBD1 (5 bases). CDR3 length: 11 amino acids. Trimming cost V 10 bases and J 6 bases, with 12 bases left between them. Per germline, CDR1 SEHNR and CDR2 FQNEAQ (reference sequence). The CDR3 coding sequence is TGTGCCACCGGGACGGCGCATGGCTACACCTTC. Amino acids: CATGTAHGYTF.

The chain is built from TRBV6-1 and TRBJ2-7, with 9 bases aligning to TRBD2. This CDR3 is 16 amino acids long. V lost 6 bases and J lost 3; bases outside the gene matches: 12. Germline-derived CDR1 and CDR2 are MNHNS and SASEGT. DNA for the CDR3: TGTGCCAGCAGGATCAAGGTAGCGGGAGTTGGCTACGAGCAGTACTTC. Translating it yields CASRIKVAGVGYEQYF.

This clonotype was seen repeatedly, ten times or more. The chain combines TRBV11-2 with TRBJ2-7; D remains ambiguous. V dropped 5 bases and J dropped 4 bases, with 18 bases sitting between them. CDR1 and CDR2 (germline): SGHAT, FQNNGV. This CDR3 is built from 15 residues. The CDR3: CASSQGGGELYEQYF. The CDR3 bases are TGTGCCAGCAGCCAAGGCGGCGGTGAGTTGTACGAGCAGTACTTC.

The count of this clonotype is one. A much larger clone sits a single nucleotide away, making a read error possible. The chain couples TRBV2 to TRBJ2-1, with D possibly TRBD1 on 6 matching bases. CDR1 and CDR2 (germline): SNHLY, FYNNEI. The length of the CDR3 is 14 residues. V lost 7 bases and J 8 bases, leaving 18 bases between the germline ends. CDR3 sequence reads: CASMGRGGSDEQFF. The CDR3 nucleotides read TGTGCCAGCATGGGGAGAGGGGGTAGCGATGAGCAGTTCTTC.

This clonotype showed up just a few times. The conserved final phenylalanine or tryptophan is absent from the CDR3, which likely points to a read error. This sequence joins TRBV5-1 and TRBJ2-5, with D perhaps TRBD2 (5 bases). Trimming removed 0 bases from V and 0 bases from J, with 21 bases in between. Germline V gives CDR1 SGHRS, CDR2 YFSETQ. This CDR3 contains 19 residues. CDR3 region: CASSLGLEVQRRYQETQYL. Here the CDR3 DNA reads TGCGCCAGCAGCTTGGGTCTAGAGGTCCAGCGGAGGTACCAAGAGACCCAGTACCTC.

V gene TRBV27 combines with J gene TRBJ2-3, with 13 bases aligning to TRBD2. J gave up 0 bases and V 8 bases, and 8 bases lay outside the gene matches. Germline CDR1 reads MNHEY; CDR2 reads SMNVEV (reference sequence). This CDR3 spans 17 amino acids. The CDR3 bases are TGTGCCAGCCGGAGGACTAGCGGGGGCCCTAGCACAGATACGCAGTATTTT. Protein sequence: CASRRTSGGPSTDTQYF.

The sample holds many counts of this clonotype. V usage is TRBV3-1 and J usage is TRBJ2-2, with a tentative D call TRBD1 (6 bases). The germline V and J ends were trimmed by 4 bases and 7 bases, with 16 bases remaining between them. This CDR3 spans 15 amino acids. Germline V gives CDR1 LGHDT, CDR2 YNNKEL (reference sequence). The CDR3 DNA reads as TGTGCCAGCAGCCGCCCCAGGGGATCGGGCGGGGAGCTGTTTTTT. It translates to CASSRPRGSGGELFF.

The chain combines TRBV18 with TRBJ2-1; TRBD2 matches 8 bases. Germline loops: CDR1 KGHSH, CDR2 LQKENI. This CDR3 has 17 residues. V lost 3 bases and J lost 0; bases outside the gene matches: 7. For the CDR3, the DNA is TGTGCCAGCTCACCCGGGCGGCTAGCGGGCTCCTACAATGAGCAGTTCTTC. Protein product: CASSPGRLAGSYNEQFF.